A selection of T cell receptor beta chains follows, all from one sample in a study of identical twins. TCRdb reanalysed the 5' RACE reads using MiXCR and keeps one entry per CDR3 protein. Of 400,000 to 550,000 distinct CDR3 sequences in the sample, 20% to 30% were seen once. These same records also appear under a second study, on T cells expressing NK-cell markers.

The material sequenced was CD4+ T cells sorted from blood. These receptors were obtained from a woman aged 18 to 35 in good health. Both conserved end residues are part of each CDR3. Each record gives: J gene, clone size, V gene, D gene, CDR3 DNA, CDR3 protein. A D gene is named only where the DNA matches it firmly. Clone size is shown for a subset of rows, as once, few, many or a class of expanded clone.

J: TRBJ2-5; size: -; V: TRBV6-1; D: TRBD1; DNA: TGTGCCACCAAACCCGGGACAGGGTTTGTCGTGACCCAGTACTTC; CDR3: CATKPGTGFVVTQYF
J: TRBJ2-7; size: few; V: TRBV5-1; D: -; DNA: TGCGCCAGCAGCTGGGCTCGGGGCCGGGACGAGCAGTACTTC; CDR3: CASSWARGRDEQYF
J: TRBJ2-1; size: few; V: TRBV7-9; D: -; DNA: TGTGCCAGCAGCTTAATGGACTCTCTTAATGAGCAGTTCTTC; CDR3: CASSLMDSLNEQFF
J: TRBJ2-7; size: few; V: TRBV10-3; D: TRBD2; DNA: TGTGCCATCAGGACTAGCGGGAGCTACGAGCAGTACTTC; CDR3: CAIRTSGSYEQYF
J: TRBJ2-5; size: -; V: TRBV7-9; D: -; DNA: TGTGCCAGCAGCTCAAATTTCGAGACCCAGTACTTC; CDR3: CASSSNFETQYF
J: TRBJ1-1; size: -; V: TRBV27; D: -; DNA: TGTGCCAGCAGTTCGAGGCAGGGGTCGGGTGAAGCTTTCTTT; CDR3: CASSSRQGSGEAFF
J: TRBJ2-1; size: many; V: TRBV5-1; D: TRBD2; DNA: TGCGCCAGCAGCCTTGCAGCGGGAGTCTCCTACAATGAGCAGTTCTTC; CDR3: CASSLAAGVSYNEQFF
J: TRBJ2-3; size: -; V: TRBV5-1; D: -; DNA: TGCGCCAGCAGCTTGGGGGTCTCCCCAACGACAGATACGCAGTATTTT; CDR3: CASSLGVSPTTDTQYF
J: TRBJ2-7; size: few; V: TRBV25-1; D: TRBD2; DNA: TGTGCCAGCAGTGCGGGACTAGGTGGCGAGCAGTACTTC; CDR3: CASSAGLGGEQYF
J: TRBJ2-3; size: -; V: TRBV27; D: -; DNA: TGTGCCAGCAGAAGACAATTAACCACAGATACGCAGTATTTT; CDR3: CASRRQLTTDTQYF
J: TRBJ1-6; size: many; V: TRBV20-1; D: TRBD1; DNA: TGCAGTGCGCCGAGACAGGGCTTTAATTCACCCCTCCACTTT; CDR3: CSAPRQGFNSPLHF
J: TRBJ2-3; size: -; V: TRBV4-1; D: -; DNA: TGCGCCAGCAGCCAAGTCGGGAGACCAGATACGCAGTATTTT; CDR3: CASSQVGRPDTQYF
J: TRBJ2-1; size: -; V: TRBV5-3; D: TRBD2; DNA: TGTGCCACCGAACCGGGACTAGCGGGGGTCCGATCCTACAATGAGCAGTTCTTC; CDR3: CATEPGLAGVRSYNEQFF
J: TRBJ1-1; size: -; V: TRBV19; D: -; DNA: TGTGCCAGTAGTATGAGGGGGTCAACTGAAGCTTTCTTT; CDR3: CASSMRGSTEAFF
J: TRBJ2-7; size: -; V: TRBV6-2/TRBV6-3; D: -; DNA: TGTGCCAGCAGTAGAGGACAGCACTCCTACGAGCAGTACTTC; CDR3: CASSRGQHSYEQYF
J: TRBJ2-2; size: many; V: TRBV12-3/TRBV12-4; D: TRBD1; DNA: TGTGCCAGCAGCGGGACAGGGTGGACCGGGGAGCTGTTTTTT; CDR3: CASSGTGWTGELFF
J: TRBJ2-1; size: -; V: TRBV11-2; D: TRBD2; DNA: TGTGCCAGCAGCTTACGGTCTAGCGGGACGGTAAGCTCCTACAATGAGCAGTTCTTC; CDR3: CASSLRSSGTVSSYNEQFF
J: TRBJ2-2; size: -; V: TRBV7-2; D: TRBD2; DNA: TGTGCCAGCAGCGCCCGACTAGCGGTCGGGGAGCTGTTTTTT; CDR3: CASSARLAVGELFF
J: TRBJ2-2; size: -; V: TRBV12-3/TRBV12-4; D: -; DNA: TGTGCCAGCAGTCTTTGGGGACCCGCAGGTGGGGAGCTGTTTTTT; CDR3: CASSLWGPAGGELFF
J: TRBJ2-7; size: -; V: TRBV7-9; D: -; DNA: TGTGCCAGCAGACTGACAGTTTCCTACGAGCAGTACTTC; CDR3: CASRLTVSYEQYF
J: TRBJ1-2; size: -; V: TRBV12-3/TRBV12-4; D: -; DNA: TGTGCCAGCAGTTTAACGACAGCAAACTATGGCTACACCTTC; CDR3: CASSLTTANYGYTF
J: TRBJ2-2; size: -; V: TRBV20-1; D: -; DNA: TGCAGTGCTAGAGCAGCGGAGGACACCGGGGAGCTGTTTTTT; CDR3: CSARAAEDTGELFF
J: TRBJ2-1; size: few; V: TRBV15; D: TRBD2; DNA: TGTGCCACCAGCTGGGGAGGGCTATATTTCTTC; CDR3: CATSWGGLYFF
J: TRBJ2-7; size: -; V: TRBV2; D: TRBD2; DNA: TGTGCCAGCAGGGGGGAGACTAGCGGGAGTGTGTACTTC; CDR3: CASRGETSGSVYF
J: TRBJ2-3; size: few; V: TRBV7-2; D: -; DNA: TGTGCCAGCAGCCCGATTGGGCCAGATTCCACAGATACGCAGTATTTT; CDR3: CASSPIGPDSTDTQYF
J: TRBJ2-1; size: -; V: TRBV2; D: TRBD2; DNA: TGTGCCAGCAGGGGACTAGCGGGAGGAGGCGAGCAGTTCTTC; CDR3: CASRGLAGGGEQFF
J: TRBJ2-3; size: -; V: TRBV6-1; D: TRBD2; DNA: TGTGCCAGCAGGGGACTAGCGGGAGAGGCAGATACGCAGTATTTT; CDR3: CASRGLAGEADTQYF
J: TRBJ2-7; size: few; V: TRBV11-1; D: TRBD2; DNA: TGTGCCAGCAGCTTCCTTTATTCCGGGACTAGCGGATACTACGAGCAGTACTTC; CDR3: CASSFLYSGTSGYYEQYF
J: TRBJ1-2; size: -; V: TRBV19; D: -; DNA: TGTGCCAGTAGTGCGGAGATATATGGCTACACCTTC; CDR3: CASSAEIYGYTF
J: TRBJ2-1; size: -; V: TRBV9; D: -; DNA: TGTGCCAGCAGCGTAGGGGGGAGCGATGAGCAGTTCTTC; CDR3: CASSVGGSDEQFF
J: TRBJ1-1; size: -; V: TRBV27; D: -; DNA: TGTGCCAGCAGTTTAGTGAGGCGAGTCATGAACACTGAAGCTTTCTTT; CDR3: CASSLVRRVMNTEAFF
J: TRBJ2-3; size: -; V: TRBV12-3/TRBV12-4; D: -; DNA: TGTGCCAGCAGTTTCGCAGCTGCGGGGGCCACAGATACGCAGTATTTT; CDR3: CASSFAAAGATDTQYF
J: TRBJ1-1; size: -; V: TRBV18; D: -; DNA: TGTGCCAGCTCCGGGCAGGGGATTGGTGAAGCTTTCTTT; CDR3: CASSGQGIGEAFF
J: TRBJ2-1; size: -; V: TRBV7-9; D: TRBD2; DNA: TGTGCCAGCAGCCCAAGGGCGGGGGTCGCCTACAATGAGCAGTTCTTC; CDR3: CASSPRAGVAYNEQFF
J: TRBJ2-4; size: few; V: TRBV4-3; D: -; DNA: TGCGCCAGCAGCCAAGATCCCCTAGCGAGAGGTGGAAACATTCAGTACTTC; CDR3: CASSQDPLARGGNIQYF
J: TRBJ2-5; size: -; V: TRBV12-3/TRBV12-4; D: TRBD1; DNA: TGTGCCAGCACTCCGGACAGGGCTGTAGAGACCCAGTACTTC; CDR3: CASTPDRAVETQYF
J: TRBJ2-7; size: -; V: TRBV29-1; D: TRBD1; DNA: TGCAGCGTCCGTAAAGGGACAGGGGGCTACGAGCAGTACTTC; CDR3: CSVRKGTGGYEQYF
J: TRBJ1-4; size: few; V: TRBV20-1; D: -; DNA: TGCAGTGCCCTCACCCGTGAAAAACTGTTTTTT; CDR3: CSALTREKLFF
J: TRBJ2-5; size: -; V: TRBV20-1; D: TRBD2; DNA: TGCAGTGCTAGGCACGGGCGGGGGGGCTTGGAGACCCAGTACTTC; CDR3: CSARHGRGGLETQYF
J: TRBJ2-2; size: -; V: TRBV3-1; D: -; DNA: TGTGCCAGCAGCCAGTCTTGGACCGGGGAGCTGTTTTTT; CDR3: CASSQSWTGELFF
J: TRBJ2-2; size: many; V: TRBV9; D: -; DNA: TGTGCCAGCAGCTCGCCGAACACCGGGGAGCTGTTTTTT; CDR3: CASSSPNTGELFF
J: TRBJ2-1; size: few; V: TRBV12-5; D: -; DNA: TGTGCTAGTGGTTTGAGGACTGAGCAGTTCTTC; CDR3: CASGLRTEQFF
J: TRBJ2-7; size: -; V: TRBV6-2/TRBV6-3; D: -; DNA: TGTGCCAGCAGTCCCCAAAGATACGAGCAGTACTTC; CDR3: CASSPQRYEQYF
J: TRBJ2-1; size: -; V: TRBV7-2; D: TRBD2; DNA: TGTGCCAGCAGCTCCGCTCGGGAGGTGAGTGAGCAGTTCTTC; CDR3: CASSSAREVSEQFF
J: TRBJ2-4; size: -; V: TRBV13; D: TRBD1; DNA: TGTGCCAGCAGCTTAGGTCGGGACAGGGGGCCTGGGTACTTC; CDR3: CASSLGRDRGPGYF
J: TRBJ2-3; size: -; V: TRBV9; D: -; DNA: TGTGCCAGCAGCGTCAAGGGGCTTAGCACAGATACGCAGTATTTT; CDR3: CASSVKGLSTDTQYF